These T cell receptor beta chains were read from a single sample in a study of OX40 agonist ivuxolimab in advanced cancers. TCRdb keeps only in-frame clones here, not all; method: immunoSEQ multiplex PCR. The sample has some 86,000 clones, 90% to 95% seen once. This specimen consisted of CD4+ or CD8+ T cells sorted from blood, obtained in a trial of the OX40 agonist ivuxolimab. Receptors were obtained from an adult with an advanced solid tumor such as melanoma, head and neck, liver or kidney cancer. Both conserved end residues are part of each CDR3. The order of the fields is D gene, clone size, V gene, J gene, CDR3 DNA, CDR3 protein. The D gene is left open where the match is weak. Not every row has a clone size; where given, it reads once, few, many or a size class.

>-|-|TRBV7-8|TRBJ2-2
TGTGCCAGCAGCACGGGGTCGGGTACCGGGGAGCTGTTTTTT
CASSTGSGTGELFF
>-|-|TRBV6-5|TRBJ1-1
TGTGCCAGCAGACCTAACACGAACACTGAAGCTTTCTTT
CASRPNTNTEAFF
>-|-|TRBV6-5|TRBJ2-1
TGTGCCAGCAGTGAAACAATAAGTGGGCCCGAGCAGTTCTTC
CASSETISGPEQFF
>-|-|TRBV7-9|TRBJ1-1
TGTGCCAGCAGCTTAGATGTCCTACATATGAACACTGAAGCTTTCTTT
CASSLDVLHMNTEAFF
>-|-|TRBV27|TRBJ2-1
TGTGCCAGCAGCTTACCCGGGACCGAGCAGTTCTTC
CASSLPGTEQFF
>-|-|TRBV4-2|TRBJ2-1
TGTGCCAGCAGCCAGCCGGGTCCCAGCTTCAATGAGCAGTTCTTC
CASSQPGPSFNEQFF
>-|-|TRBV7-2|TRBJ2-7
TGTGCCAGCAGCGCGATGGCTGGGAGCTCCTACGAGCAGTACTTC
CASSAMAGSSYEQYF
>TRBD1|-|TRBV6-5|TRBJ2-7
TGTGCCAGCAGTAACACCGGGACAGGGGACGAGCAGTACTTC
CASSNTGTGDEQYF
>-|-|TRBV12-5|TRBJ1-6
TGTGCTAGTGGTTTGGGGGGCGGACACGATTCACCCCTCCACTTT
CASGLGGGHDSPLHF
>-|-|TRBV4-1|TRBJ2-1
TGCGCCAGCAGCCAAGAGGGACCCTACAATGAGCAGTTCTTC
CASSQEGPYNEQFF
>TRBD2|-|TRBV9|TRBJ2-1
TGTGCCAGCAGCGTAGCTGGACAGCGGGAGGCCTACAATGAGCAGTTCTTC
CASSVAGQREAYNEQFF
>TRBD2|-|TRBV13|TRBJ2-3
TGTGCCAGCAGCTTAGCGGCGGGAGCTAGCACAGATACGCAGTATTTT
CASSLAAGASTDTQYF
>TRBD1|-|TRBV30|TRBJ1-6
TGTGCCTGGAGCGAAGGGACAGGGGGTGGTTCACCCCTCCACTTT
CAWSEGTGGGSPLHF
>-|-|TRBV6-4|TRBJ2-3
TGTGCCAGCAGTGACGGGGGGCCGGCAGATACGCAGTATTTT
CASSDGGPADTQYF
>TRBD1|-|TRBV9|TRBJ2-3
TGTGCCAGCAGCGAGGGGGACAGTAGCACAGATACGCAGTATTTT
CASSEGDSSTDTQYF
>-|-|TRBV15|TRBJ2-7
TGTGCCACCAGGGGGGAGAAGGTCCACGAGCAGTACTTC
CATRGEKVHEQYF
>TRBD1|-|TRBV27|TRBJ1-5
TGTGCCAGCAGTTTAGGGACAGTCAATCAGCCCCAGCATTTT
CASSLGTVNQPQHF
>TRBD2|once|TRBV7-3|TRBJ2-3
TGTGCCAGCAGCCGACTAGCGGGAGGGAGAGATACGCAGTATTTT
CASSRLAGGRDTQYF
>TRBD2|-|TRBV28|TRBJ2-5
TGTGCCAGCAGTGAACGGGGGGTCAGGCAGGAGACCCAGTACTTC
CASSERGVRQETQYF
>TRBD2|-|TRBV5-8|TRBJ2-7
TGTGCCAGCAGCTTGGGACTAGCGGGAGTCTACGAGCAGTACTTC
CASSLGLAGVYEQYF
>TRBD1|-|TRBV19|TRBJ1-1
TGTGCCAGTAGTCTAGGGGGCTCGAACACTGAAGCTTTCTTT
CASSLGGSNTEAFF
>-|-|TRBV27|TRBJ1-1
TGTGCCAGCAGCGATACGGTGAACACTGAAGCTTTCTTT
CASSDTVNTEAFF
>-|once|TRBV5-6|TRBJ1-1
TGTGCCAGCAGCCCGGTGGGAGGGGCTCCAACTGAAGCTTTCTTT
CASSPVGGAPTEAFF
>-|-|TRBV6-5|TRBJ1-1
TGTGCCAGCAGCAGGGGAGGCACTGAAGCTTTCTTT
CASSRGGTEAFF
>-|-|TRBV9|TRBJ1-4
TGTGCCAGCAGCGCCCGCCGGGAGGGCGATGAAAAACTGTTTTTT
CASSARREGDEKLFF
>-|-|TRBV19|TRBJ2-2
TGTGCCAGTGATGGGAGGTATCACACCGGGGAGCTGTTTTTT
CASDGRYHTGELFF
>-|once|TRBV27|TRBJ2-5
TGTGCCAGCAGCCCCATTGGGGAGCTGAGGGAAAACTTC
CASSPIGELRENF
>-|-|TRBV13|TRBJ2-5
TGTGCCAGCAGCTTAGAGGGGGAGACCCAGTACTTC
CASSLEGETQYF
>-|-|TRBV19|TRBJ2-2
TGTGCCAGTAGCCCCCTCCAGGGATTTGGCGGGGAGCTGTTTTTT
CASSPLQGFGGELFF
>-|few|TRBV7-9|TRBJ2-7
TGTGCCAGCAGCTCGACAGGCTCCTACGAGCAGTACTTC
CASSSTGSYEQYF
>-|-|TRBV6-1|TRBJ1-1
TGTGCCAGCTCGCGCCGAGGGGCCCTGAACACTGAAGCTTTCTTT
CASSRRGALNTEAFF
>-|-|TRBV11-2|TRBJ2-3
TGTGCCAGCAGCTTAGATTTAAATGATGAGTCAGATACGCAGTATTTT
CASSLDLNDESDTQYF
>TRBD2|-|TRBV6-4|TRBJ2-1
TGTGCCAGCAGTGTGGCTAGCGGAGGGAGCTCCTACAATGAGCAGTTCTTC
CASSVASGGSSYNEQFF
>-|-|TRBV4-1|TRBJ2-1
TGCGCCAGCAGCCAAGGGACGAACTCCTACAATGAGCAGTTCTTC
CASSQGTNSYNEQFF
>TRBD2|once|TRBV2|TRBJ2-3
TGTGCCAGCAGATCCGGGACTAGAGGGTTT
CASRSGTRGF
>TRBD2|-|TRBV29-1|TRBJ2-3
TGCAGCGTTGAAGTCAGCGGGATACTCACAGATACGCAGTATTTT
CSVEVSGILTDTQYF
>-|-|TRBV7-6|TRBJ2-5
TGTGCCAGCAGCTTGAATTTGCAAGAGACCCAGTACTTC
CASSLNLQETQYF